A selection of T cell receptor beta chains follows, all from one sample in a study of CD4+ T cells in melanoma. The method was immunoSEQ multiplex PCR; TCRdb's version includes in-frame clones alone and lacks a portion of them. This sample has more than 10,000 clones; 50% to 75% occur once, and the top ten carry around 13%. Sequenced input: cells from a culture (not recorded whether cultured in vitro). The source is a human donor with melanoma. CDR3s include the opening cysteine and the closing phenylalanine or tryptophan. D genes are given only for firm matches. Some rows have no size entry. The others give once, few or many, or a class for an expanded clone.

TRBV19	TRBJ1-2	-	-	TGTGCCAGTAGTATTAATCTCGCTAACTATGGCTACACCTTC	CASSINLANYGYTF
TRBV23-1	TRBJ2-2	-	-	TGCGCCAGCAGTCACCCCCGGGGCTCTACGAACACCGGGGAGCTGTTTTTT	CASSHPRGSTNTGELFF
TRBV19	TRBJ2-3	-	-	TGTGCCAGTTGGGGCAGCACAGATACGCAGTATTTT	CASWGSTDTQYF
TRBV7-3	TRBJ2-7	-	once	TGTGCCAGCAGCCCCCCCGCTTCCTACGAGCAGTACTTC	CASSPPASYEQYF
TRBV5-1	TRBJ1-2	TRBD1	-	TGCGCCAGCAGCCTGGGGGACAGGGCGGGTGGCTACACCTTC	CASSLGDRAGGYTF
TRBV18	TRBJ1-2	-	medium-sized	TGTGCCAGCTCACCATCAATAGTGCGAGCTAACTATGGCTACACCTTC	CASSPSIVRANYGYTF
TRBV5-1	TRBJ2-5	TRBD2	-	TGCGCCAGCAGCTTGAGGCCTAGCGGGGGGCAAGAGACCCAGTACTTC	CASSLRPSGGQETQYF
TRBV29-1	TRBJ1-2	-	-	TGCAGCGTTGGGTCGGGTGACTATGGCTACACCTTC	CSVGSGDYGYTF
TRBV4-1	TRBJ2-5	-	-	TGCGCCAGCAGCCAAGGGAGGACCCAAGAGACCCAGTACTTC	CASSQGRTQETQYF
TRBV27	TRBJ1-5	-	-	TGTGCCGCCCGGCGGGGAGGGGTACGCAATCAGCCCCAGCATTTT	CAARRGGVRNQPQHF
TRBV20-1	TRBJ1-4	-	-	TGCAGTGCCGCTCGGGGGGTGGAACTGTTTTTT	CSAARGVELFF
TRBV14	TRBJ1-1	-	-	TGTGCCAGCAGCCTACCGGGACTGAACACTGAAGCTTTCTTT	CASSLPGLNTEAFF
TRBV18	TRBJ2-5	-	-	TGTGCCAGCTCAGTCTCCCAGGGCCAGGCTGGAAAGACCCAGTACTTC	CASSVSQGQAGKTQYF
TRBV4-1	TRBJ1-2	-	-	TGCGCCAGCAGCCACCCCCAATCAGGAGACTATGGCTACACCTTC	CASSHPQSGDYGYTF
TRBV27	TRBJ2-1	TRBD2	-	TGTGCCAGCAGTCCCTGGGAGGGGTCCTACAATGAGCAGTTCTTC	CASSPWEGSYNEQFF
TRBV11-2	TRBJ1-6	-	-	TGTGCCAGCAGCCTAGGCGCGACAGTTACGGGTTCACCCCTCCACTTT	CASSLGATVTGSPLHF
TRBV14	TRBJ2-3	-	-	TGTGCCAGCAGCCAGCGGATGTCAGATACGCAGTATTTT	CASSQRMSDTQYF
TRBV2	TRBJ2-1	-	-	TGTGCCAGCACAAGGGGGGGGACCACCCTTAATGAGCAGTTCTTC	CASTRGGTTLNEQFF
TRBV11-1	TRBJ2-3	-	-	TGTGCCAGCAGTGTCAACGTCAGGGACGCAGATACGCAGTATTTT	CASSVNVRDADTQYF
TRBV7-8	TRBJ2-2	-	once	TGTGCCAGCACGAGCCAGGGGCTCGGGGAGCTGTTTTTT	CASTSQGLGELFF
TRBV7-9	TRBJ2-6	TRBD1	-	TGTGCCAGCAGCTTAGGACAGGGGACCCCTGGGGCCAACGTCCTGACTTTC	CASSLGQGTPGANVLTF
TRBV10-2	TRBJ2-7	TRBD1	-	TGCGCCAGCAGTGAGGTTTTTCGGACAGGGACAGCATACGAGCAGTACTTC	CASSEVFRTGTAYEQYF
TRBV6-5	TRBJ2-3	-	-	TGTGCCAGCAGTAGCACAGATACGCAGTATTTT	CASSSTDTQYF
TRBV6-1	TRBJ2-3	-	-	TGTGCCAGCAGTGAAGCAGGGAGGACAGATACGCAGTATTTT	CASSEAGRTDTQYF
TRBV18	TRBJ1-1	-	-	TGTGCCAGCTCACCACTCCCCGGGACGAACACTGAAGCTTTCTTT	CASSPLPGTNTEAFF
TRBV29-1	TRBJ1-2	-	-	TGCAGCGTTGAAAGCCGTAACTATGGCTACACCTTC	CSVESRNYGYTF
TRBV2	TRBJ2-1	TRBD1	-	TGTGCCAGCGACAGGGGCTGGGATACCTACAATGAGCAGTTCTTC	CASDRGWDTYNEQFF
TRBV7-9	TRBJ2-7	-	-	TGTGCCAGCAGCTTAGGATCGGTAGGGCAGTACTTC	CASSLGSVGQYF
TRBV27	TRBJ2-3	TRBD1	-	TGTGCCAGCAGGCGAACAGGGGGCAAGGGAGATACGCAGTATTTT	CASRRTGGKGDTQYF
TRBV7-2	TRBJ2-3	-	-	TGTGCCAGCAGCTTAGCAATAGCGACCGATACGCAGTATTTT	CASSLAIATDTQYF
TRBV4-1	TRBJ1-2	TRBD1	-	TGCGCCAGCAGCCCCCTCATCCCGAGGACAGGGACCTTTTATGGCTACACCTTC	CASSPLIPRTGTFYGYTF
TRBV5-1	TRBJ2-1	-	few	TGCGCCAGCAGCTTGGACTTCGAGCAGTTCTTC	CASSLDFEQFF
TRBV27	TRBJ2-7	TRBD1	-	TGTGCCAGCAGTGTGACAGGGACCTCCTACGAGCAGTACTTC	CASSVTGTSYEQYF